This T cell receptor (beta chain) stems from a study of identical twins. TCRdb processed the 5' RACE reads anew with MiXCR; each CDR3 protein has one entry. The sample has approximately 190,000 distinct CDR3 sequences, more than 15% seen once. The CDR3 has 13 residues. CDR1 is MNHEY and CDR2 is SMNVEV in the germline V gene (reference sequence). Trimming at V came to 5 bases and at J to 6 bases, leaving 4 bases not matched to a gene. Healthy Caucasians supplied all donations. This clonotype has only a few counts. What it recognizes is unknown. Study observations and caveats: Its conclusions, products of cross-sectional statistical analysis, did not come from following the same donors. Beta clonotypes that were abundant in cord blood contained fewer insertions, a pattern absent from memory repertoires.

The same sample was also used in a study of T cells expressing NK-cell markers. That work states: It was from sorted CD3+CD56+NKG2C+, CD3+CD56+NKG2C- and CD3+CD56-NKG2C+ T cells that TCR beta repertoires came.

The chain carries TRBV27 and TRBJ2-1; 7 bases are shared with TRBD2. This TCR was recovered from a woman between 18 and 29 years old in good health. Source material: CD8+ T cells sorted from blood. CDR3 nucleotides: TGTGCCAGCAGTGCCGGGAGGAGCAATGAGCAGTTCTTC. As protein: CASSAGRSNEQFF.